These 28 T cell receptor beta chains originate from one sample sequenced in a study of shared clonotypes between healthy human individuals. Repertoires were generated with immunoSEQ multiplex PCR, while TCRdb's copy carries only in-frame clones and drops some. The table lists around 1.1 million clones, roughly 80% of them singletons. Specimen: memory CD4+ T cells from PBMCs. As to subset: CD45RA-negative fraction. These receptors all stem from a man aged 18 to 35 in good health. Some clones in this sample may be carry-over from other donors' samples.

The chain is built from TRBV19 and TRBJ1-5; 7 bases are a match to TRBD1. Germline loops: CDR1 LNHDA, CDR2 SQIVND (reference sequence). J was trimmed by 6 bases and V by 2 bases; bases with no gene match: 7. This CDR3 has 15 amino acids. The CDR3 nucleotides read TGTGCCAGTAGTATATCGTGGCAGGGGGGTCAGCCCCAGCATTTT. Translation: CASSISWQGGQPQHF.

This CDR3 reads CASSLSAGTGNTEAFF. The CDR3 nucleotides read TGCGCCAGCAGCTTGTCAGCCGGGACAGGGAACACTGAAGCTTTCTTT. The V call is TRBV5-1, the J call TRBJ1-1; 8 nucleotides line up with TRBD1. Germline-derived CDR1 and CDR2 are SGHRS and YFSETQ. After removal of 1 base from V and 1 base from J, the junction contained 6 bases not matched to a gene. The CDR3 loop spans 16 amino acids. Supplemented by reference TRBV5-1 and TRBJ1-1, the full variable domain reads KAGVTQTPRYLIKTRGQQVTLSCSPISGHRSVSWYQQTPGQGLQFLFEYFSETQRNKGNFPGRFSGRQFSNSRSEMNVSTLELGDSALYLCASSLSAGTGNTEAFFGQGTRLTVV.

The V and J genes are TRBV5-5 and TRBJ2-7, with D maybe TRBD2 (6 bases). The V gene lost 5 bases and the J gene lost 3 bases, with 15 bases spanning the gap. Germline assignment: CDR1 SGHKS and CDR2 YYEKEE (reference sequence). There are 14 residues in the CDR3. The CDR3 DNA is TGTGCCAGCAGAGACCCCGGGGGAAGCTACGAGCAGTACTTC. Residues: CASRDPGGSYEQYF. Drawing the rest from reference TRBV5-5 and TRBJ2-7, the complete variable domain is DAGVTQSPTHLIKTRGQQVTLRCSPISGHKSVSWYQQVLGQGPQFIFQYYEKEERGRGNFPDRFSARQFPNYSSELNVNALLLGDSALYLCASRDPGGSYEQYFGPGTRLTVT.

Here the CDR3 DNA reads TGCGCCAGCAGCTGGGCCGGGACAGAGAACGAGCAGTACTTC. Its translation is CASSWAGTENEQYF. The genes are TRBV5-1 and TRBJ2-7, with 7 bases fitting TRBD1. The V gene's germline CDR1 is SGHRS and CDR2 YFSETQ. The junction had 8 bases not matched to a gene; V was cut back by 3 bases and J by 5 bases. The CDR3 is 14 residues long. The whole variable domain, remainder taken from reference TRBV5-1 and TRBJ2-7, is KAGVTQTPRYLIKTRGQQVTLSCSPISGHRSVSWYQQTPGQGLQFLFEYFSETQRNKGNFPGRFSGRQFSNSRSEMNVSTLELGDSALYLCASSWAGTENEQYFGPGTRLTVT.

A note on this clone: This may be a read error, as it is one base from a much larger clone. Other DNA sequences of this sample code for an identical CDR3. The chain links TRBV7-2 to TRBJ2-7, with 9 bases matching TRBD2. The CDR3 length is 14 residues. V was pared by 3 bases and J by 2 bases, with 2 bases of the junction left unmatched. Per germline, CDR1 SGHTA and CDR2 FQGNSA. CDR3 region: CASSLGGRAYEQYF. The CDR3, as DNA: TGTGCCAGCAGCTTGGGCGGGAGGGCCTACGAGCAGTACTTC.

This clone was recorded a few times. This rearrangement joins TRBV7-8 to TRBJ2-7; weak D call: TRBD1 (5 bases). The CDR3 runs to 15 residues. Germline assignment: CDR1 SGHVS and CDR2 FQNEAQ. V lost 5 bases and J 4 bases, leaving 18 bases between the germline ends. This CDR3 is CASSLRQKSFYEQYF. The CDR3 DNA is TGTGCCAGCAGCCTCCGACAGAAATCCTTTTACGAGCAGTACTTC.

V usage is TRBV15 and J usage is TRBJ1-1, with no clear D. Germline V lookup: CDR1 LNHNV, CDR2 YYDKDF (reference sequence). Trimming removed 0 bases at V and 7 bases at J, with 15 bases between. CDR3 length equals 15 residues. The CDR3 spells CATSRDAAAADEAFF. The DNA for the CDR3 is TGTGCCACCAGCAGAGATGCTGCGGCCGCCGATGAAGCTTTCTTT. The complete variable domain, with remaining parts taken from reference TRBV15 and TRBJ1-1, reads DAMVIQNPRYQVTQFGKPVTLSCSQTLNHNVMYWYQQKSSQAPKLLFHYYDKDFNNEADTPDNFQSRRPNTSFCFLDIRSPGLGDTAMYLCATSRDAAAADEAFFGQGTRLTVV.

This clone showed up just a few times. This chain's CDR3 is CASSLWGGRSSDEQFF. Here the CDR3 DNA reads TGTGCCAGCAGTTTGTGGGGCGGGAGGTCTAGCGATGAGCAGTTCTTC. The rearrangement joins TRBV28 to TRBJ2-1; 8 nucleotides match TRBD2. Per germline, CDR1 MDHEN and CDR2 SYDVKM. Germline trimming cut 3 bases from V and 8 bases from J; bases unmatched to any gene: 12. This CDR3 has 16 residues.

The chain is built from TRBV29-1 and TRBJ1-4, with TRBD1 matching 9 bases. Germline V gene lookup returns CDR1 SQVTM and CDR2 ANQGSEA. This CDR3 contains 13 residues. Trimming cost V 6 bases and J 8 bases; bases outside gene matches: 7. CDR3 in amino acids: CSVAGTGSEKLFF. As DNA, the CDR3 is TGCAGCGTGGCCGGGACAGGGAGCGAAAAACTGTTTTTT.

Comment on this clone: Additional DNA sequences in this sample encode the identical CDR3. V usage is TRBV5-1 and J usage is TRBJ2-5; D is unclear. V was shortened by 0 bases and J by 5 bases, with 5 bases between the two germline ends. The germline CDR1 and CDR2 sequences are SGHRS and YFSETQ. The CDR3 consists of 12 residues. This CDR3 is CASSLALETQYF. CDR3 bases: TGCGCCAGCAGCTTGGCCCTCGAGACCCAGTACTTC.

This clone appeared a few times. The chain has TRBV5-1 and TRBJ2-3; D remains unclear. V lost 3 bases and J 4 bases, leaving 15 bases between the germline ends. Germline CDR1 reads SGHRS; CDR2 reads YFSETQ. The length of the CDR3 is 15 residues. Here the CDR3 reads CASSYRVGVPDTQYF. The CDR3 DNA reads as TGCGCCAGCAGCTATCGAGTAGGAGTCCCAGATACGCAGTATTTT.

The V and J genes are TRBV9 and TRBJ1-4, with 8 bases identical to TRBD1. The V gene's germline CDR1 is SGDLS and CDR2 YYNGEE. This CDR3 comprises 17 residues. The V gene end was trimmed by 3 bases and the J gene end by 7 bases; junction bases not matched to a gene: 14. The CDR3 DNA reads as TGTGCCAGCAGCGCTTCTAGGGGGTGGGACAGGACTGAAAAACTGTTTTTT. Amino acid sequence: CASSASRGWDRTEKLFF.

J is TRBJ2-7 and V is TRBV28; D remains unclear. V gave up 5 bases and J gave up 2 bases, with 10 bases separating them. The germline V gene encodes CDR1 MDHEN and CDR2 SYDVKM. The CDR3 is made up of 13 amino acids. The CDR3 protein is CASSTTITYEQYF. The DNA for the CDR3 is TGTGCCAGCAGTACAACAATAACCTACGAGCAGTACTTC. The full variable domain, completed using reference TRBV28 and TRBJ2-7, is DVKVTQSSRYLVKRTGEKVFLECVQDMDHENMFWYRQDPGLGLRLIYFSYDVKMKEKGDIPEGYSVSREKKERFSLILESASTNQTSMYLCASSTTITYEQYFGPGTRLTVT.

As concerns this clone: Distinct nucleotide sequences in the sample also encode this CDR3. V gene TRBV6-1 combines with J gene TRBJ1-3, with TRBD1 identical over 9 bases. Trimming at V came to 6 bases and at J to 4 bases, leaving 7 bases not matched to a gene. The CDR3 has 15 residues. Germline-derived CDR1 and CDR2 are MNHNS and SASEGT. For the CDR3, the DNA is TGTGCCAGCAGCACAGGGGGCTTAGGGGGAAACACCATATATTTT. Protein: CASSTGGLGGNTIYF.

The chain employs TRBV29-1 and TRBJ2-7; TRBD2 matches 8 bases. Germline-derived CDR1 and CDR2 are SQVTM and ANQGSEA. The CDR3 length is 15 residues. J gave up 0 bases and V 8 bases, and 12 bases lay outside the gene matches. CDR3 coding DNA: TGCAGCCCCCCCCTAGCGGGTCCCAGCTCCTACGAGCAGTACTTC. Protein product: CSPPLAGPSSYEQYF.

This rearrangement joins TRBV9 to TRBJ2-1, with D possibly called TRBD1 or TRBD2 (6 bases each). CDR1 and CDR2 (germline): SGDLS, YYNGEE. The V gene lost 5 bases and the J gene lost 5 bases, with 26 bases spanning the gap. CDR3 length equals 18 residues. CDR3 amino acids: CASSHRGSGGAHNNEQFF. The CDR3 bases are TGTGCCAGCAGTCATCGGGGTTCCGGGGGCGCCCATAACAATGAGCAGTTCTTC.

In its sample, this clone was seen a few times. The CDR3 loop reads CARRGMDYNEQFF. The CDR3 DNA follows: TGTGCCAGGAGAGGTATGGACTACAATGAGCAGTTCTTC. The V and J genes are TRBV2 and TRBJ2-1; D not resolved. Between the trimmed V and J ends, which lost 9 bases and 3 bases, there was a span of 12 bases. CDR3 length: 13 amino acids. Germline V gene lookup returns CDR1 SNHLY and CDR2 FYNNEI.

This chain connects TRBV6-1 to TRBJ1-2; D gene unclear. The CDR3 spans 14 residues. Germline V lookup: CDR1 MNHNS, CDR2 SASEGT. Trimming removed 2 bases at V and 5 bases at J, with 12 bases between. The CDR3 coding sequence is TGTGCCAGCAGTGAACGGCAGGCACTTTATGGCTACACCTTC. Encoded protein: CASSERQALYGYTF.

Points on this clone: Different DNA sequences within this sample yield the same CDR3. The CDR3 DNA is TGTGCCAGCAGTTCCCAGGGGCGTGTGAACACTGAAGCTTTCTTT. It translates to CASSSQGRVNTEAFF. The chain carries TRBV28 and TRBJ1-1; possibly TRBD1 for D (6 bases). CDR1 is MDHEN, CDR2 SYDVKM, per germline. This CDR3 contains 15 residues. With 4 bases removed from V and 0 bases from J, the gap between germline ends came to 12 bases.

The chain combines TRBV5-8 with TRBJ2-4; a possible D gene is TRBD1 (5 bases). CDR3 size: 14 residues. Trimming took off 2 bases at V and 3 bases at J, with 9 bases between the two ends. Germline values: CDR1 SGHTS, CDR2 YDEGEE. CDR3 amino acids: CASSLTGHKNIQYF. In nucleotides, the CDR3 is TGTGCCAGCAGCTTAACAGGTCACAAAAACATTCAGTACTTC.

J is TRBJ2-7 and V is TRBV6-5; D tentatively fits TRBD1 or TRBD2 (5 bases each). Germline V gene data show CDR1 as MNHEY and CDR2 as SVGAGI. Trimming removed 6 bases at V and 3 bases at J, with 12 bases between. CDR3 length: 13 residues. CDR3 region: CASRPPGRYEQYF. The CDR3 DNA reads as TGTGCCAGCAGGCCCCCGGGGCGCTACGAGCAGTACTTC.

The gene calls are TRBV29-1 and TRBJ1-1; D is unclear. Germline V CDR1 and CDR2: SQVTM, ANQGSEA. The CDR3 is made up of 13 amino acids. V was clipped by 5 bases and J by 1 base, with 11 bases between them. The CDR3 reads CSVQRPANTEAFF. In DNA, the CDR3 is TGCAGCGTTCAACGGCCGGCGAACACTGAAGCTTTCTTT.

V and J are TRBV9 and TRBJ2-5; TRBD2 matches at 8 bases. The V gene end was trimmed by 2 bases and the J gene end by 5 bases; junction bases not matched to a gene: 8. CDR1 SGDLS and CDR2 YYNGEE come from the germline V gene. The CDR3 consists of 15 residues. The CDR3 sequence is CASSVTSGEWETQYF. As DNA, the CDR3 is TGTGCCAGCAGCGTCACTAGCGGAGAATGGGAGACCCAGTACTTC. The full variable domain, in which reference TRBV9 and TRBJ2-5 provide the parts outside the CDR3, is DSGVTQTPKHLITATGQRVTLRCSPRSGDLSVYWYQQSLDQGLQFLIQYYNGEERAKGNILERFSAQQFPDLHSELNLSSLELGDSALYFCASSVTSGEWETQYFGPGTRLLVL.

In its sample, this clone was seen a few times. A single base separates this from a much larger clone, so it may be a read error. The chain has TRBV27 and TRBJ1-1, with 7 nucleotides matching TRBD1. This CDR3 is 12 amino acids long. Germline CDR1 MNHEY, CDR2 SMNVEV (reference sequence). The V segment lost 6 bases and the J segment 4 bases; nucleotides outside the gene matches: 2. CDR3 sequence reads: CASSQGGTEAFF. The CDR3 DNA reads as TGTGCCAGCAGCCAGGGGGGCACTGAAGCTTTCTTT.

This sequence joins TRBV5-1 and TRBJ2-3; 7 bases are a match to TRBD1. In germline, CDR1 is SGHRS, CDR2 YFSETQ. The trim removed 0 bases at V and 2 bases at J, leaving 3 bases unmatched. There are 15 residues in the CDR3. The CDR3 protein is CASSLGTGATDTQYF. In nucleotides, the CDR3 is TGCGCCAGCAGCTTGGGGACAGGAGCCACAGATACGCAGTATTTT. Complete variable domain (other parts from reference TRBV5-1 and TRBJ2-3): KAGVTQTPRYLIKTRGQQVTLSCSPISGHRSVSWYQQTPGQGLQFLFEYFSETQRNKGNFPGRFSGRQFSNSRSEMNVSTLELGDSALYLCASSLGTGATDTQYFGPGTRLTVL.

The chain carries TRBV7-9 and TRBJ1-6, with a possible D match to TRBD1 (5 bases). This CDR3 has 14 amino acids. V dropped 4 bases and J dropped 8 bases, with 12 bases sitting between them. Germline assignment: CDR1 SEHNR and CDR2 FQNEAQ (reference sequence). The CDR3: CASSSISGDSPLHF. The CDR3 coding sequence is TGTGCCAGCAGCTCGATATCGGGGGATTCACCCCTCCACTTT.

Worth noting for this clone: Distinct nucleotide sequences in the sample also encode this CDR3. The chain uses TRBV2 and TRBJ2-5; 7 positions match TRBD1. Germline CDR1 and CDR2: SNHLY and FYNNEI. After removal of 3 bases from V and 1 base from J, the junction contained 5 bases not matched to a gene. This CDR3 spans 15 amino acids. CDR3: CASSDRGQAQETQYF. The DNA for the CDR3 is TGTGCCAGCAGTGACCGTGGACAGGCCCAAGAGACCCAGTACTTC.

The chain uses TRBV4-1 and TRBJ2-7; 9 bases map to TRBD2. J lost 5 bases, V lost 1 base, and 9 bases had no gene match. This CDR3 region has 16 residues. From germline, CDR1 is MGHRA and CDR2 YSYEKL. CDR3 DNA: TGCGCCAGCAGCCAAGGGGTAGCGGGAGATTTGCACGAGCAGTACTTC. Protein product: CASSQGVAGDLHEQYF.